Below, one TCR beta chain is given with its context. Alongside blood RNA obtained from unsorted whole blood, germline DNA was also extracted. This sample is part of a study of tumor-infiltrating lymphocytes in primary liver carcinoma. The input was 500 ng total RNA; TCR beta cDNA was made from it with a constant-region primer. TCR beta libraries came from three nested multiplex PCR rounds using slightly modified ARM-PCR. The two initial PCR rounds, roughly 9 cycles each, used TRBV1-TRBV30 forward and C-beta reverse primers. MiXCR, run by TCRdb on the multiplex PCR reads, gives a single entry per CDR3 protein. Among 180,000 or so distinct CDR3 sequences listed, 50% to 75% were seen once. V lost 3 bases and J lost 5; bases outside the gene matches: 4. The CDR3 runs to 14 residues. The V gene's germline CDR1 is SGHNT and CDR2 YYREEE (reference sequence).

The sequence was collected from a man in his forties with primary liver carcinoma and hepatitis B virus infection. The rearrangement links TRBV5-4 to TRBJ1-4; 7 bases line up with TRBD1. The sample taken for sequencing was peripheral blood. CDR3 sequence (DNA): TGTGCCAGCAGCTCAGGACAGGCCAATGAAAAACTGTTTTTT. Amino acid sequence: CASSSGQANEKLFF.